This TCR beta chain is from a study of cytomegalovirus exposure and HLA in healthy donors. Findings of the study overall: Some V segments, TRBV6-2 and TRBV6-3 among them, were indistinguishable and were therefore excluded. Highly shared variants forming one cluster were likely a sequencing artifact.

Comments on this clone: Its antigen is currently unknown.

Per germline, CDR1 SGHNT and CDR2 YENEEA. Trimming shortened V by 6 bases and J by 15 bases, and 18 bases separated the two germline ends. The CDR3 totals 12 residues. With 60 Vbeta and 13 Jbeta primers, the PCR was carried out. TCRdb's table, derived via immunoSEQ multiplex PCR, lists solely in-frame clones and lacks some. The sample lists 100,000 to 150,000 clones, roughly 80% occurring once. This chain uses TRBV11-3 with TRBJ2-1, with D possibly TRBD1 on 8 matching bases. The sequencing sample was made of PBMCs. This TCR came from a man aged 25-45 years in good health and CMV-seropositive. In DNA, the CDR3 is TGTGCCAGCAGGCAAACAGGGGGGGTGATGTTCTTC. Its translation: CASRQTGGVMFF.